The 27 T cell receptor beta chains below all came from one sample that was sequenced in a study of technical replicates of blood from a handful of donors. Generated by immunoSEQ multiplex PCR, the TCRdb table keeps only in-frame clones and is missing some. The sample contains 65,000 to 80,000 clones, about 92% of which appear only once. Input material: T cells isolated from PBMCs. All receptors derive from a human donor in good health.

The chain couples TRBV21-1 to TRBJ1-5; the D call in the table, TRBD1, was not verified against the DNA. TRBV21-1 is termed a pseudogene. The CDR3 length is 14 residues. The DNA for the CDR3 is TGTGCCAGCCCAGGGGGCGGTCCCCATCAGCCCCAGCATTTT. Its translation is CASPGGGPHQPQHF.

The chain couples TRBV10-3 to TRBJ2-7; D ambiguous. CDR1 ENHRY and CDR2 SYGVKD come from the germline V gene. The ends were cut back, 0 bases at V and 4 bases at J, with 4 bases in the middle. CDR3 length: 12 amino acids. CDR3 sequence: CAISESLYEQYF. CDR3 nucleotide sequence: TGTGCCATCAGTGAGTCGTTATACGAGCAGTACTTC.

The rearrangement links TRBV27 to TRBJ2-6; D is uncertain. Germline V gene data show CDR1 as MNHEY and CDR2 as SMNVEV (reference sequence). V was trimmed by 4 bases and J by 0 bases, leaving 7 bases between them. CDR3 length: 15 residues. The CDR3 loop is CASSSPSSGANVLTF. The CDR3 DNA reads TGTGCCAGCAGTTCTCCGAGCTCTGGGGCCAACGTCCTGACTTTC.

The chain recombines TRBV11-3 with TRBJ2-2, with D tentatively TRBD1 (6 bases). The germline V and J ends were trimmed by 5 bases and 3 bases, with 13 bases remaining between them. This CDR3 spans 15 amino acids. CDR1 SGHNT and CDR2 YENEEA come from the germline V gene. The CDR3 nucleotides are TGTGCCAGCAGCCTATCAGGGGCGGACACCGGGGAGCTGTTTTTT. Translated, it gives CASSLSGADTGELFF.

CDR3 coding DNA: TGTGCCAGCCCCCAGCAAGCGGGACCTTACAATGAGCAGTTCTTC. This gives the protein CASPQQAGPYNEQFF. The V call is TRBV6-1, the J call TRBJ2-1; 7 bases are a match to TRBD2. V was clipped by 8 bases and J by 4 bases; unmatched bases: 11. This CDR3 is 15 amino acids long. Germline assignment: CDR1 MNHNS and CDR2 SASEGT.

The CDR3 protein is CASRTEEDREYEQYF. CDR3 sequence (DNA): TGTGCCAGCAGAACAGAGGAGGACAGGGAATACGAGCAGTACTTC. This chain connects TRBV6-5 to TRBJ2-7; 8 nucleotides align to TRBD1. The length of the CDR3 is 15 residues. Germline V gene lookup returns CDR1 MNHEY and CDR2 SVGAGI. V shed 6 bases, J shed 4 bases, and the junction held 11 bases outside the gene matches.

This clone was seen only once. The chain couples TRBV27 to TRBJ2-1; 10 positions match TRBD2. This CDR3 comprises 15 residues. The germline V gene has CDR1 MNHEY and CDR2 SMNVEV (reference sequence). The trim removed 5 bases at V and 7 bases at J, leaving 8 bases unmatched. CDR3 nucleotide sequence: TGTGCCAGCAGTCGGCTAGCGGGAGCATGGAATGAGCAGTTCTTC. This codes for CASSRLAGAWNEQFF.

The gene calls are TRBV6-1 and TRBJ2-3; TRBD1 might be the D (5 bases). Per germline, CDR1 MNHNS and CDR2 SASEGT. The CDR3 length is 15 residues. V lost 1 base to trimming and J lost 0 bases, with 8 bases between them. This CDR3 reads CASSEGGRSTDTQYF. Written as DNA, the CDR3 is TGTGCCAGCAGTGAAGGGGGCCGAAGCACAGATACGCAGTATTTT.

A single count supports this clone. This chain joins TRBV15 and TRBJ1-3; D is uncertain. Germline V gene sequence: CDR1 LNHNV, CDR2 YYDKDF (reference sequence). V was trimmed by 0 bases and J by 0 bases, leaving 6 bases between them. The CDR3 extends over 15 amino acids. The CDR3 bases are TGTGCCACCAGCAGAGATGGCAGCTCTGGAAACACCATATATTTT. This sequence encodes CATSRDGSSGNTIYF.

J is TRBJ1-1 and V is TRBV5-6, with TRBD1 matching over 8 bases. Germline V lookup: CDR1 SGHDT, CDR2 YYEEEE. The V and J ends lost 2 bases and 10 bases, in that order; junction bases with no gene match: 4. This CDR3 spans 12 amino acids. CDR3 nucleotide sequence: TGTGCCAGCAGCTTCAGGGGGCCAGGAGCTTTCTTT. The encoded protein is CASSFRGPGAFF.

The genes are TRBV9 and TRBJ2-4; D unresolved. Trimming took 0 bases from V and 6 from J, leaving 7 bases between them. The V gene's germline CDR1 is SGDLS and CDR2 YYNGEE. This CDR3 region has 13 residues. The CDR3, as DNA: TGTGCCAGCAGCGTAGCTGGCGGAAACATTCAGTACTTC. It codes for CASSVAGGNIQYF.

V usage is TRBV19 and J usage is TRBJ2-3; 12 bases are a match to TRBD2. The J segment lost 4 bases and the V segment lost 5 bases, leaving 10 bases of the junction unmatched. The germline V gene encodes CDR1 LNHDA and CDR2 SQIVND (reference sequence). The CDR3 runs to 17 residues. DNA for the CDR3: TGTGCCAGTAGTGAAGACTACCTAGCGGGAGGGCCAGATACGCAGTATTTT. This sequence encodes CASSEDYLAGGPDTQYF.

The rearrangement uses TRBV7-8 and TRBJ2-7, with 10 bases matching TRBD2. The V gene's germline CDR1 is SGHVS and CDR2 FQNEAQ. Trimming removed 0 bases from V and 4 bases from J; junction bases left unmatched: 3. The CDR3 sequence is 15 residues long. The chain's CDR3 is CASSLAAGGIYEQYF. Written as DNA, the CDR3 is TGTGCCAGCAGCTTAGCAGCGGGAGGGATTTACGAGCAGTACTTC.

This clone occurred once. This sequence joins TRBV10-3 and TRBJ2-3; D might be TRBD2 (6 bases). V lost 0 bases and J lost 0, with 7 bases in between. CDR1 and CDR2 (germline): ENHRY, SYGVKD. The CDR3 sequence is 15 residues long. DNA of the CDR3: TGTGCCATCAGTGAGTCAGGACTAAGCACAGATACGCAGTATTTT. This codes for CAISESGLSTDTQYF.

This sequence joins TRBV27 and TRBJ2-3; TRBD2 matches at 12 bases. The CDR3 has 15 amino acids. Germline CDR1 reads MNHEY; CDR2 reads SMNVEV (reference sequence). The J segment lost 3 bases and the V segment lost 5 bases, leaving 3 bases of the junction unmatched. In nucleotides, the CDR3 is TGTGCCAGCAGTGTACTAGCGGGAGGTACAGATACGCAGTATTTT. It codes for CASSVLAGGTDTQYF.

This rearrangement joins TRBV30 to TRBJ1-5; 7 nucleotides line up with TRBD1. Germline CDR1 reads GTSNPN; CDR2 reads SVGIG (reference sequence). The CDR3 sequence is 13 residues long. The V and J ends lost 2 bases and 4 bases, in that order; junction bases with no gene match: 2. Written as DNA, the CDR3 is TGTGCCTGGAGTATGACAGGGAATCAGCCCCAGCATTTT. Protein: CAWSMTGNQPQHF.

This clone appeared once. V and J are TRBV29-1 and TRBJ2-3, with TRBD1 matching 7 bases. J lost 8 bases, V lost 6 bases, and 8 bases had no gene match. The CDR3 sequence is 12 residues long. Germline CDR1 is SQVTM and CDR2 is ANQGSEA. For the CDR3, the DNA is TGCAGCGTGAGAGGACAGGCCAGTACGCAGTATTTT. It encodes CSVRGQASTQYF.

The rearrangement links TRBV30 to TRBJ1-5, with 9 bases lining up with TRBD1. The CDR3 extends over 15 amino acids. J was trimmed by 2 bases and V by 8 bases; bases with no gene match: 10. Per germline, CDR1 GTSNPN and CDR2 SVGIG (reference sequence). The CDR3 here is CAGTGGGSGNQPQHF. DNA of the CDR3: TGTGCCGGAACAGGGGGCGGATCGGGCAATCAGCCCCAGCATTTT.

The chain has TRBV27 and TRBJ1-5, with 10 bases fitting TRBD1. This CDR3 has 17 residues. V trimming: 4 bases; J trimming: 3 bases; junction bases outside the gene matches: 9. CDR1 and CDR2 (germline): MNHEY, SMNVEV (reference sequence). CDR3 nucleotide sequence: TGTGCCAGCAGTTCGTTCGGGACAGGGGCTCTCAATCAGCCCCAGCATTTT. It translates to CASSSFGTGALNQPQHF.

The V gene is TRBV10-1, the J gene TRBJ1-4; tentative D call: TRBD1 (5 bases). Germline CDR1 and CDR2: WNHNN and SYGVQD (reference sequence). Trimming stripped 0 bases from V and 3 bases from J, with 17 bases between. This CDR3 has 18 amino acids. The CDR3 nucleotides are TGCGCCAGCAGTGAGTCGATTCCAGGGTTGGTGGCTAATGAAAAACTGTTTTTT. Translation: CASSESIPGLVANEKLFF.

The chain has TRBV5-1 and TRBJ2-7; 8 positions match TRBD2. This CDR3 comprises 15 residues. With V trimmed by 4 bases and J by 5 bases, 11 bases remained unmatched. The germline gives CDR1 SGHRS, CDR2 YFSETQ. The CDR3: CASSVIAGTPNEQYF. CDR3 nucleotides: TGCGCCAGCAGCGTTATAGCGGGAACCCCCAACGAGCAGTACTTC.

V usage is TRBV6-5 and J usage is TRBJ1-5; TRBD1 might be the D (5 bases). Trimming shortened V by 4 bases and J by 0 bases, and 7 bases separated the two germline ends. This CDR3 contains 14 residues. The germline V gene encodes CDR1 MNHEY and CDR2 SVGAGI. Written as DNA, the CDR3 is TGTGCCAGCAGTTCCAGGGATAGCAATCAGCCCCAGCATTTT. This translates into CASSSRDSNQPQHF.

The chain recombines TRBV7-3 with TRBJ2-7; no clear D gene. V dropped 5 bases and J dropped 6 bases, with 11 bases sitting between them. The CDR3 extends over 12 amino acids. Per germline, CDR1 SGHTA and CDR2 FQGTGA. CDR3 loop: CASSPGSLEQYF. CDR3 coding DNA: TGTGCCAGCAGCCCCGGTTCCCTCGAGCAGTACTTC.

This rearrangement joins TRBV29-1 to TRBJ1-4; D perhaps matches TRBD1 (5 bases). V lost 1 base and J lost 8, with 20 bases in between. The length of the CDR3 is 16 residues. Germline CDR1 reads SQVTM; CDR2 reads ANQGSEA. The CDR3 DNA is TGCAGCGTTGAAGGTTGGGGAGTTCAGGGAGGGGAAAAACTGTTTTTT. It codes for CSVEGWGVQGGEKLFF.

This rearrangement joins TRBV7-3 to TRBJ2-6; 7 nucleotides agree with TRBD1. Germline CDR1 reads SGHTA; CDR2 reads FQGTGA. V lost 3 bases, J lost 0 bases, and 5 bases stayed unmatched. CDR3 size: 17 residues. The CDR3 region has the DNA TGTGCCAGCAGCTTCTGGGACAGAACCTCTGGGGCCAACGTCCTGACTTTC. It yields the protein CASSFWDRTSGANVLTF.

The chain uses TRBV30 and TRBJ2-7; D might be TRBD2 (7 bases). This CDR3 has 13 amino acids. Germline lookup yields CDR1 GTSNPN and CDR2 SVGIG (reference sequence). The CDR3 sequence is CAGRGGALYEQYF. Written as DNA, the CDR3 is TGTGCGGGGAGGGGGGGCGCTCTCTACGAGCAGTACTTC.

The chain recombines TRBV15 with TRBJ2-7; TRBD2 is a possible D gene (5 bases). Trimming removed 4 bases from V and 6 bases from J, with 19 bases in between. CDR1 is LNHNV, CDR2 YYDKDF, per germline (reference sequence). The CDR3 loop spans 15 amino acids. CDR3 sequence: CATSKLGLAYTEQYF. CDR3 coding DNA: TGTGCCACCAGCAAGTTAGGTCTAGCTTATACCGAGCAGTACTTC.